These 23 T cell receptor beta chains were all obtained from the same sample, sequenced in a study of T cell responses to AZD1222 COVID-19 vaccine (dated by TCRdb to 2020 to 2022). Library preparation used the immunoSEQ multiplex PCR assay. TCRdb obtained this table from immuneACCESS and retained in-frame rearrangements with V and J assigned. These tables miss some clones; where compared with another copy, unresolved V genes account for less than half of the shortfall, and the remainder is unexplained. The sample table contains over 150,000 clones; only one count was recorded for 70% to 90% of them. Roughly 0.5% of the sample is in the top ten clones. The time point label of this sample denotes: baseline before first vaccination. Sequenced here: peripheral blood, sampled on day 0 of AZD1222 vaccination. These receptors came from an adult in good health.

This clone was found a few times. This chain connects TRBV5-6 to TRBJ1-6; possible D gene TRBD1, 6 bases. Trimming cost V 3 bases and J 7 bases, with 17 bases left between them. The CDR3 covers 16 residues. In germline, CDR1 is SGHDT, CDR2 YYEEEE. CDR3 region: CASSSPLRQENSPLHF. DNA for the CDR3: TGTGCCAGCAGCTCCCCGTTGAGACAGGAGAATTCACCCCTCCACTTT. The complete variable domain, with remaining parts taken from reference TRBV5-6 and TRBJ1-6, reads DAGVTQSPTHLIKTRGQQVTLRCSPKSGHDTVSWYQQALGQGPQFIFQYYEEEERQRGNFPDRFSGHQFPNYSSELNVNALLLGDSALYLCASSSPLRQENSPLHFGNGTRLTVT.

The V gene is TRBV28, the J gene TRBJ2-7, with 7 positions matching TRBD2. Trimming took 5 bases from V and 6 from J; bases not matched to a gene: 13. Per the germline V gene, CDR1 is MDHEN and CDR2 is SYDVKM. This CDR3 region has 15 residues. DNA for the CDR3: TGTGCCAGCAGTCCTCCCCCCGCGGGAGCGCCCGAGCAGTACTTC. The encoded protein is CASSPPPAGAPEQYF.

This chain uses TRBV28 with TRBJ1-5; the D gene is possibly TRBD1 (5 bases). The germline V gene encodes CDR1 MDHEN and CDR2 SYDVKM. Trimming pared 10 bases from V and 7 bases from J, leaving 20 bases between. The CDR3 length is 14 residues. The CDR3 bases are TGTGCCACCCCCGGAGTGGGGGGGAGGCAGCCCCAGCATTTT. Translation gives CATPGVGGRQPQHF. Full variable domain (outside the CDR3, taken from reference TRBV28 and TRBJ1-5): DVKVTQSSRYLVKRTGEKVFLECVQDMDHENMFWYRQDPGLGLRLIYFSYDVKMKEKGDIPEGYSVSREKKERFSLILESASTNQTSMYLCATPGVGGRQPQHFGDGTRLSIL.

Regarding this clone: The junction shows a germline mismatch at one end, possibly a read error. The chain recombines TRBV5-4 with TRBJ2-3; D not resolved. This CDR3 has 12 residues. The germline V gene has CDR1 SGHNT and CDR2 YYREEE (reference sequence). CDR3 bases: TGTGCCAGCAGCACCAGCACGGATACGCAGTATTTT. It translates to CASSTSTDTQYF.

The V gene is TRBV5-4, the J gene TRBJ2-1; D gene unclear. The germline CDR1 and CDR2 sequences are SGHNT and YYREEE (reference sequence). V lost 1 base and J 5 bases, leaving 7 bases between the germline ends. The CDR3 totals 13 residues. This chain's CDR3 is CASSLPTHNEQFF. The CDR3 coding sequence is TGTGCCAGCAGCTTGCCTACCCACAATGAGCAGTTCTTC.

This clone was seen a single time. The chain recombines TRBV11-3 with TRBJ1-2; no clear D. V lost 1 base, J lost 8 bases, and 8 bases lay in between. The germline gives CDR1 SGHNT, CDR2 YENEEA. The CDR3 is 12 residues long. CDR3 sequence: CASSLGGAGYTF. In nucleotides, the CDR3 is TGTGCCAGCAGCTTAGGGGGAGCGGGCTACACCTTC. The whole variable domain, remainder taken from reference TRBV11-3 and TRBJ1-2, is EAGVVQSPRYKIIEKKQPVAFWCNPISGHNTLYWYLQNLGQGPELLIRYENEEAVDDSQLPKDRFSAERLKGVDSTLKIQPAELGDSAVYLCASSLGGAGYTFGSGTRLTVV.

This clone showed up just once. This rearrangement joins TRBV5-1 to TRBJ2-7; D remains ambiguous. The CDR3 length is 12 residues. V was shortened by 2 bases and J by 5 bases, with 8 bases between the two germline ends. Germline V gene data show CDR1 as SGHRS and CDR2 as YFSETQ. CDR3: CASSFDGDEQYF. CDR3 bases: TGCGCCAGCAGCTTCGATGGGGACGAGCAGTACTTC.

On this clone: At the DNA level, this CDR3 is encoded by other sequences in the same sample as well. J is TRBJ2-7 and V is TRBV19; 13 bases are a match to TRBD2. In germline, CDR1 is LNHDA, CDR2 SQIVND (reference sequence). This CDR3 has 15 residues. With V trimmed by 4 bases and J by 6 bases, 6 bases remained unmatched. The chain's CDR3 is CASSTGLAGVGEQYF. The CDR3 DNA is TGTGCCAGTAGTACCGGACTAGCGGGAGTTGGCGAGCAGTACTTC.

The chain employs TRBV7-8 and TRBJ1-5; a possible D gene is TRBD1 (6 bases). The CDR3 spans 17 residues. The V and J ends lost 1 base and 3 bases respectively, with 16 bases between them. Germline values: CDR1 SGHVS, CDR2 FQNEAQ. The CDR3 is CASSLGRIQGPNQPQHF. The CDR3, as DNA: TGTGCCAGCAGCTTAGGGAGAATACAGGGCCCCAATCAGCCCCAGCATTTT.

V usage is TRBV5-1 and J usage is TRBJ2-3, with no clear D. This CDR3 region has 16 residues. The V end was cut by 4 bases, the J end by 2 bases, with 17 bases between. Germline V gene sequence: CDR1 SGHRS, CDR2 YFSETQ. The CDR3, as DNA: TGCGCCAGCAGCCTGGACGCCCAGCCCTTCACAGATACGCAGTATTTT. Translation gives CASSLDAQPFTDTQYF. Filled out from reference TRBV5-1 and TRBJ2-3, the complete variable domain reads KAGVTQTPRYLIKTRGQQVTLSCSPISGHRSVSWYQQTPGQGLQFLFEYFSETQRNKGNFPGRFSGRQFSNSRSEMNVSTLELGDSALYLCASSLDAQPFTDTQYFGPGTRLTVL.

This clone appeared once. This chain connects TRBV11-3 to TRBJ2-1; TRBD2 matches 11 bases. CDR3 length: 14 amino acids. The junction had 4 bases not matched to a gene; V was cut back by 7 bases and J by 5 bases. Germline CDR1 reads SGHNT; CDR2 reads YENEEA. The DNA of the CDR3 is TGTGCCAGCACCACGGGACTAGCGGACAATGAGCAGTTCTTC. Protein product: CASTTGLADNEQFF.

In its sample, this clone was seen once. The chain combines TRBV24-1 with TRBJ2-5; weak D call: TRBD1 (6 bases). CDR1 and CDR2 (germline): KGHDR, SFDVKD. V lost 7 bases to trimming and J lost 5 bases, with 25 bases between them. This CDR3 has 17 amino acids. CDR3 nucleotide sequence: TGTGCCACCAGCATCGGGCCAAGGGGGTACCCCAGGGAGACCCAGTACTTC. Translated, it gives CATSIGPRGYPRETQYF.

CDR3: CSVEDRGPVYNSGANVLTF. The CDR3 DNA reads as TGCAGCGTTGAAGACAGGGGCCCTGTATACAACTCTGGGGCCAACGTCCTGACTTTC. The genes are TRBV29-1 and TRBJ2-6; possible D gene TRBD1, 6 bases. V lost 0 bases to trimming and J lost 0 bases, with 18 bases between them. Germline V CDR1 and CDR2: SQVTM, ANQGSEA. The CDR3 has 19 residues.

This clone was detected ten times or more. The chain couples TRBV19 to TRBJ1-2; no reliable D call. The CDR3 has 13 residues. Germline CDR1 reads LNHDA; CDR2 reads SQIVND (reference sequence). Trimming shortened V by 4 bases and J by 0 bases, and 6 bases separated the two germline ends. The DNA for the CDR3 is TGTGCCAGTAGTACGGTGACTAACTATGGCTACACCTTC. Its protein is CASSTVTNYGYTF.

V gene TRBV10-2 combines with J gene TRBJ2-1; TRBD2 agrees at 8 bases. The CDR3 sequence is 15 residues long. V lost 5 bases to trimming and J lost 7 bases; unmatched junction nucleotides: 10. Per the germline V gene, CDR1 is WSHSY and CDR2 is SAAADI. The CDR3 protein is CASSRSLAGTNEQFF. CDR3 bases: TGCGCCAGCAGTCGAAGTTTAGCGGGAACGAATGAGCAGTTCTTC.

J is TRBJ1-1 and V is TRBV28; D ambiguous. CDR3 length equals 12 residues. With 5 bases removed from V and 4 bases from J, the gap between germline ends came to 8 bases. Germline values: CDR1 MDHEN, CDR2 SYDVKM. The CDR3 is CASSQQFTEAFF. The CDR3 coding sequence is TGTGCCAGCAGTCAACAATTCACTGAAGCTTTCTTT.

The chain recombines TRBV4-1 with TRBJ1-2; perhaps TRBD1 as D (5 bases). From germline, CDR1 is MGHRA and CDR2 YSYEKL. The CDR3 is 14 residues long. The ends were cut back, 4 bases at V and 4 bases at J, with 13 bases in the middle. CDR3 nucleotide sequence: TGCGCCAGCAGCCCGCGGGAGGGGATCTATGGCTACACCTTC. Protein: CASSPREGIYGYTF.

The rearrangement uses TRBV6-5 and TRBJ1-2, with 8 bases that match TRBD1. Germline V gene data show CDR1 as MNHEY and CDR2 as SVGAGI. J gave up 3 bases and V 8 bases, and 11 bases lay outside the gene matches. The CDR3 covers 15 residues. CDR3 residues: CASRAFGQGDYGYTF. CDR3 DNA: TGTGCCAGCCGGGCTTTTGGACAGGGAGACTATGGCTACACCTTC.

The chain has TRBV9 and TRBJ2-7; D may be TRBD1 (6 bases). Deletions cut 0 bases from V and 3 bases from J, with 10 bases between. Germline V gene lookup returns CDR1 SGDLS and CDR2 YYNGEE. The CDR3 extends over 14 amino acids. The CDR3 is CASSVAQGSYEQYF. The CDR3 coding sequence is TGTGCCAGCAGCGTAGCACAGGGAAGCTACGAGCAGTACTTC.

The V call is TRBV3-1 (or the pseudogene TRBV3-2), the J call TRBJ1-2; no firm D call. Deletions cut 5 bases from V and 11 bases from J, with 15 bases between. Germline V gene lookup returns CDR1 LGHDT and CDR2 YNNKEL (reference sequence). This CDR3 is 12 amino acids long. CDR3 DNA: TGTGCCAGCAGCTACACCACCCAAACGTACACCTTC. It is translated as CASSYTTQTYTF.

Regarding this clone: This may be a read error, as it is one base from a much larger clone. The chain joins TRBV5-5 to TRBJ2-7; 8 positions agree with TRBD1. J lost 0 bases, V lost 3 bases, and 2 bases had no gene match. This CDR3 has 14 amino acids. The V gene's germline CDR1 is SGHKS and CDR2 YYEKEE (reference sequence). CDR3 nucleotides: TGTGCCAGCAGCTGGGACAGGAGCTCCTACGAGCAGTACTTC. It translates to CASSWDRSSYEQYF.

The V gene is TRBV5-6, the J gene TRBJ1-3; D unclear. V was pared by 1 base and J by 4 bases, with 12 bases between. Germline CDR1 is SGHDT and CDR2 is YYEEEE. This CDR3 has 15 amino acids. The CDR3 reads CASSLPLTQGNTIYF. As DNA, the CDR3 is TGTGCCAGCAGCTTGCCGCTCACCCAGGGAAACACCATATATTTT.

The chain combines TRBV7-9 with TRBJ2-5; D perhaps matches TRBD1 (6 bases). Trimming took 5 bases from V and 3 from J, leaving 13 bases between them. The CDR3 runs to 14 residues. Looked up from germline, CDR1 is SEHNR and CDR2 is FQNEAQ (reference sequence). The CDR3 reads CASSPPDREETQYF. CDR3 bases: TGTGCCAGCAGCCCCCCGGACAGAGAAGAGACCCAGTACTTC.